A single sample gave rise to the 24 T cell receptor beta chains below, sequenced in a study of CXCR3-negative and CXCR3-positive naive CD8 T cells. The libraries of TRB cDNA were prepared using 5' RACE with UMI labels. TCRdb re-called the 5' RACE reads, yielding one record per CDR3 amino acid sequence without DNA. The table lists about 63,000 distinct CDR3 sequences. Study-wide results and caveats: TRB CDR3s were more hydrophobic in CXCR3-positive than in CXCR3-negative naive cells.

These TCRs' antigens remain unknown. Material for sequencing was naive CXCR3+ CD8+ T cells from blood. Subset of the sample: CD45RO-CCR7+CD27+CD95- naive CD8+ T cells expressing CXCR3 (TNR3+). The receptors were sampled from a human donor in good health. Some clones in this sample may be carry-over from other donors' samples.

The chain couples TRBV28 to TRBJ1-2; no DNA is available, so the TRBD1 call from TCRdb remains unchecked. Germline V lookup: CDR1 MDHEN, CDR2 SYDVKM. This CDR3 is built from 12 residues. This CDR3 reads CASSQQGNGYTF.

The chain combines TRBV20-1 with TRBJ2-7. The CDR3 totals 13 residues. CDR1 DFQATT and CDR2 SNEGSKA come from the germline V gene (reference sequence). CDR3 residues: CSARDLTGSEQYF.

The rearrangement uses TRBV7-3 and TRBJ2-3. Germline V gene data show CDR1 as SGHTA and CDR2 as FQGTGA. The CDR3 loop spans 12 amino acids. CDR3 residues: CASSMSTDTQYF.

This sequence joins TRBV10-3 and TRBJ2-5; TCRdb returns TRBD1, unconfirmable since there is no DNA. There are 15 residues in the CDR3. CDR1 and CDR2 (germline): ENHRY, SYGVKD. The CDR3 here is CAISGGAEYQETQYF.

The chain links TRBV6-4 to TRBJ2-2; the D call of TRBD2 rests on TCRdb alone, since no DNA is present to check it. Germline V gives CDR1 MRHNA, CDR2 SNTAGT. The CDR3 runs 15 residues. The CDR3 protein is CASSEYSGGTGELFF.

The CDR3: CASRLATGELFF. The genes are TRBV7-6 and TRBJ2-2. This CDR3 contains 12 residues. The germline V gene encodes CDR1 SGHVS and CDR2 FNYEAQ.

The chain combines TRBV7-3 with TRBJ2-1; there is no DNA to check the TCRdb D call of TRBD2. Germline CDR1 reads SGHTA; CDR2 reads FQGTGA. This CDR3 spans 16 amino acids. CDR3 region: CASSLTVAGFYNEQFF.

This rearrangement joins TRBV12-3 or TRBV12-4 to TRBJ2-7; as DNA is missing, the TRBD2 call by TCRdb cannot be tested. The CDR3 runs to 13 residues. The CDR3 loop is CASSLVGLGEQYF.

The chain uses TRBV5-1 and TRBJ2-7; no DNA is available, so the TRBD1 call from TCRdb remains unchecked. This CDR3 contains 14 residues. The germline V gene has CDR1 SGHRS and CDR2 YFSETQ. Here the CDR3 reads CASSPGTSAYEQYF.

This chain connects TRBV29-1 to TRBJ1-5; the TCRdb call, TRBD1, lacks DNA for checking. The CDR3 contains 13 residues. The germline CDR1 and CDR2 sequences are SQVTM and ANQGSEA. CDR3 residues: CSASGGHNQPQHF.

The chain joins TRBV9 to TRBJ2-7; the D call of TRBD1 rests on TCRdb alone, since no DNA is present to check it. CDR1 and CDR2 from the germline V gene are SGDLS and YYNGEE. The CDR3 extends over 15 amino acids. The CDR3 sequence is CASSVGGGEPSEQYF.

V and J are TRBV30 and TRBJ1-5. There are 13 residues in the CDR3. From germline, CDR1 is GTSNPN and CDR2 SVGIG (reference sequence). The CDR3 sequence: CAWSELEGQPQHF.

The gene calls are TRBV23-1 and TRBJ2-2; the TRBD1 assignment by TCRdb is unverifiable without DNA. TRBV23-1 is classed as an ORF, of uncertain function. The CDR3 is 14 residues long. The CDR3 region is CASSRGGSTGELFF.

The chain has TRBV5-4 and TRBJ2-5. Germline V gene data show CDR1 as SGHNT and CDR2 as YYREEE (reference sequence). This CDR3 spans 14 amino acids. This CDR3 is CASSLWSSQETQYF.

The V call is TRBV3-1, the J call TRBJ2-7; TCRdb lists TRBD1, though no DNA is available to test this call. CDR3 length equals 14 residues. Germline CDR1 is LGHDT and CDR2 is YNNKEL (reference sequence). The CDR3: CASSPRDGYYEQYF.

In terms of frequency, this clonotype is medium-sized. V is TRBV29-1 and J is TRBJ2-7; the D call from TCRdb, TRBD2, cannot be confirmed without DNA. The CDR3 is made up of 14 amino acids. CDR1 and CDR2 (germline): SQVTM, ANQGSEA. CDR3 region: CSVEPGLAEYEQYF.

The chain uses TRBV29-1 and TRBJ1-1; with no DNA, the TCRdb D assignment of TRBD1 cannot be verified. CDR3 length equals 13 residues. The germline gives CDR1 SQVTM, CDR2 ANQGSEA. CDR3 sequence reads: CSDADRVNTEAFF.

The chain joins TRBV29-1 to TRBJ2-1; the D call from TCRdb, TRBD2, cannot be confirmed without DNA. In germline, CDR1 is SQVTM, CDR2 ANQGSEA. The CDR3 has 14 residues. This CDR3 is CSVEDRGTSEEQFF.

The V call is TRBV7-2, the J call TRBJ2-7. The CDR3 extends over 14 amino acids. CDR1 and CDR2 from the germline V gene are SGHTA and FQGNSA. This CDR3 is CASSLDSSSYEQYF.

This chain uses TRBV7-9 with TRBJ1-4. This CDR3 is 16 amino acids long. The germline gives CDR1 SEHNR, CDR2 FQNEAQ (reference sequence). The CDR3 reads CASSQTPTSLNEKLFF.

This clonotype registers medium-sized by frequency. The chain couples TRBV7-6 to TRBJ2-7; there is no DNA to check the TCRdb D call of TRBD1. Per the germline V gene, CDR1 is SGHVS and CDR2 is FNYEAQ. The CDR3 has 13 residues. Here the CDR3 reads CASSSQGAGEQYF. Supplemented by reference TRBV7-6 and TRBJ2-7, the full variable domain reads GAGVSQSPRYKVTKRGQDVALRCDPISGHVSLYWYRQALGQGPEFLTYFNYEAQQDKSGLPNDRFSAERPEGSISTLTIQRTEQRDSAMYRCASSSQGAGEQYFGPGTRLTVT.

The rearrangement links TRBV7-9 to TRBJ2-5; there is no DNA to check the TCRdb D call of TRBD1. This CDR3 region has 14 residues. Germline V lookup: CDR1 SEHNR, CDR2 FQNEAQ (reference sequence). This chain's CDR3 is CASSAGQGRETQYF.

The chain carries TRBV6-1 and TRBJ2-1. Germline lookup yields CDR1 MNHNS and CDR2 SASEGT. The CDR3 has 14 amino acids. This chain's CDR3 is CASSERGSYNEQFF.

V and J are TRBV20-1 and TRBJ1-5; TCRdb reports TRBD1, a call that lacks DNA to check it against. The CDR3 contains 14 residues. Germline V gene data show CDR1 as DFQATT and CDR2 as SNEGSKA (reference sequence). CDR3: CSARVGGGTGPQHF.